This TCR beta chain is from a study of blood T cell repertoires in COVID-19. V shed 1 base, J shed 0 bases, and the junction held 8 bases outside the gene matches. CDR3 size: 18 residues. Germline CDR1 SGHDT, CDR2 YYEEEE. Generated by immunoSEQ multiplex PCR, the TCRdb table keeps only in-frame clones and is missing some. The table shows about 110,000 clones, with over 60% occurring only once. The V call is TRBV5-6, the J call TRBJ1-5, with TRBD1 identical over 9 bases. The sequencing sample was made of peripheral blood. This clonotype was obtained from a human donor in a cohort sampled during active or convalescent COVID-19. CDR3 loop: CASSLKGQGLLSNQPQHF. The DNA of the CDR3 is TGTGCCAGCAGCTTGAAGGGACAGGGTCTTCTTAGCAATCAGCCCCAGCATTTT.